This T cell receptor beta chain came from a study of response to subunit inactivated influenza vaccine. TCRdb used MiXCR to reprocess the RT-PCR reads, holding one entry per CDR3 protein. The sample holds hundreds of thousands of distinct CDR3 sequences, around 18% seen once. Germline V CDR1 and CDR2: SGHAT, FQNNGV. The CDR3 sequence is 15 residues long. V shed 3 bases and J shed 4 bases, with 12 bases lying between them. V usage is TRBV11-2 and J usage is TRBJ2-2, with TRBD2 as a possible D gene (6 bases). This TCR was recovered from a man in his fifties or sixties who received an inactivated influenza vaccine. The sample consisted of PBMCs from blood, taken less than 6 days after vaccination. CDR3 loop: CASSFPGGGTGELFF. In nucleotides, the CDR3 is TGTGCCAGCAGCTTTCCTGGGGGAGGCACCGGGGAGCTGTTTTTT.